This T cell receptor (beta chain) was identified during a study of shared clonotypes between healthy human individuals. Study information: Three plates were used per donor for CD4 naive, three for CD4 memory, two for CD8 naive and one for CD8 memory. Whole-study results and caveats: Naive subsets tended to show greater estimated richness than memory subsets.

This clone turned up a few times. Its antigen is as yet unknown. Every donor, a Caucasian adult, lived in Nashville, Tennessee. V lost 2 bases to trimming and J lost 11 bases, with 12 bases between them. The CDR3 runs to 12 residues. CDR1 and CDR2 from the germline V gene are LGHNT and FRNRAP. TCRdb keeps only in-frame clones here, not all; method: immunoSEQ multiplex PCR. Here the sample spans about a million clones, about 72% being singletons. This clonotype originated in a man aged 18 to 29 in good health. Some clones in this sample may be carry-over from other donors' samples. The chain has TRBV12-5 and TRBJ1-1, with no clear D. Specimen: memory CD4+ T cells from PBMCs. The subset denotes: CD45RA-negative fraction. DNA of the CDR3: TGTGCTAGTGGTTTGTCCTCCCTAGGGGCTTTCTTT. It specifies CASGLSSLGAFF.